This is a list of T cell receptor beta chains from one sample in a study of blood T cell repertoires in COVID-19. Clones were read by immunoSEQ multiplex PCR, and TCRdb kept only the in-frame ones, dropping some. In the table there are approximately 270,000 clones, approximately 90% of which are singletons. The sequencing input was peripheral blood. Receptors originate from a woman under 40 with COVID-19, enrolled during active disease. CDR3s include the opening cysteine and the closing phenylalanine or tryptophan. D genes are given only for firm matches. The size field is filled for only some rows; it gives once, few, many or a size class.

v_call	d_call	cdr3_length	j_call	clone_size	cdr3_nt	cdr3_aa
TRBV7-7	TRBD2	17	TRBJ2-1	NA	TGTGCTAGCAGCCTCGGACTAGCGGGGGGGATACACAATGAGCAGTTCTTC	CASSLGLAGGIHNEQFF
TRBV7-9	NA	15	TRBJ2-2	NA	TGTGCCAGCAGCTCTCGAGGGTTGGGCACCGGGGAGCTGTTTTTT	CASSSRGLGTGELFF
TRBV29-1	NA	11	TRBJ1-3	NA	TGCAGCGTAGAGCGCGGAAACACCATATATTTT	CSVERGNTIYF
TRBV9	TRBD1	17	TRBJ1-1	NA	TGTGCCAGCAGCGTAGGGCCGGGACAGGGACCTAACACTGAAGCTTTCTTT	CASSVGPGQGPNTEAFF
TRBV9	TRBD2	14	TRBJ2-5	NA	TGTGCCAGCAGCGTATCGGGAGGGCGGGAGACCCAGTACTTC	CASSVSGGRETQYF
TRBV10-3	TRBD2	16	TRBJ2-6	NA	TGTGCCACCCTCCCGGGGGGTAAACCTGGGGCCAACGTCCTGACTTTC	CATLPGGKPGANVLTF
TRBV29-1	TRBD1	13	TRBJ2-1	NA	TGCAGCGTTGCGACAGGGGACTACAATGAGCAGTTCTTC	CSVATGDYNEQFF
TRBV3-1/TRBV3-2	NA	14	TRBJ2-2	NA	TGTGCCAGCAGCCCATTAAGGGGCACCGGGGAGCTGTTTTTT	CASSPLRGTGELFF
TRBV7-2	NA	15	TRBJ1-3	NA	TGTGCCAGCAGCTTAGAATTTAGCTCTGGAAACACCATATATTTT	CASSLEFSSGNTIYF
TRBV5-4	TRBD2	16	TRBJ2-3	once	TGTGCCAGCAGCTTGTCCTCCCCGGCGGGAGCAGATACGCAGTATTTT	CASSLSSPAGADTQYF
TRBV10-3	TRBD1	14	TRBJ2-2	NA	TGTGCCATCACGCCGACAGGGGTCACCGGGGAGCTGTTTTTT	CAITPTGVTGELFF
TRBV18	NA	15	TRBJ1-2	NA	TGTGCCAGCTCACCACCGAATCCGGGAGGGGACGGCTACACCTTC	CASSPPNPGGDGYTF
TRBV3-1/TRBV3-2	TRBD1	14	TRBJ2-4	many	TGTGCCAGCAGCCATCCACAGGGGAAAAACATTCAGTACTTC	CASSHPQGKNIQYF
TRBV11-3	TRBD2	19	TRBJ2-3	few	TGTGCCAGCAGCTCAAGGACTAGCGGGGGGGCCGAAGAGACAGATACGCAGTATTTT	CASSSRTSGGAEETDTQYF
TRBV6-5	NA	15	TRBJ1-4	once	TGTGCCAGCAGTTACGGACTTGGCCCTAATGAAAAACTGTTTTTT	CASSYGLGPNEKLFF
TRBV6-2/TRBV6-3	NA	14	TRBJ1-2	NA	TGTGCCAGCAGTTACTCCCTCCAGATCTATGGCTACACCTTC	CASSYSLQIYGYTF
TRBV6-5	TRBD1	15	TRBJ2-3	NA	TGTGCCAGCAGTTACCAGGGAAGGGGGCGTAGGATGGCGTATTTT	CASSYQGRGRRMAYF
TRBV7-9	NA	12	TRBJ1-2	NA	TGTTCCAGCAGTTCCCAGAACTATGGCTACACCTTC	CSSSSQNYGYTF
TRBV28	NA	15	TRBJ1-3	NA	TGTGCCAGCAGTTTAAGTACGGAGGAGGGAAACACCATATATTTT	CASSLSTEEGNTIYF
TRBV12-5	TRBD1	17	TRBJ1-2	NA	TGTGCTAGTGGTTTGGTACTAGGGACAGGGGGTGACTATGGCTACACCTTC	CASGLVLGTGGDYGYTF
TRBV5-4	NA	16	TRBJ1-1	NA	TGTGCCAGCAGTACGAGGTCGGGCGGGGTGAACACTGAAGCTTTCTTT	CASSTRSGGVNTEAFF
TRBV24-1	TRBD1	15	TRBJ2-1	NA	TGTGCCACCAGTGATCCGAAGACAGGGGTCAATGAGCAGTTCTTC	CATSDPKTGVNEQFF
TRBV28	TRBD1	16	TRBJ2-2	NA	TGTGCCAGCAGTTTATCGACAGGGGTAACGTCCGGGGAGCTGTTTTTT	CASSLSTGVTSGELFF
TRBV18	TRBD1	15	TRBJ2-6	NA	TGTGCCAGCTCGACAGACAGGGCTGGGGCCAACGTCCTGACTTTC	CASSTDRAGANVLTF
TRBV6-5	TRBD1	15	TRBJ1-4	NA	TGTGCCAGCAGTCAGCGACAGGGGTGGGCTGGGAAACTGTTTTTT	CASSQRQGWAGKLFF
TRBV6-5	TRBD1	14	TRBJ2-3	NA	TGTGCCAGCAAGCGACAGGGGGCTTCAGATACGCAGTATTTT	CASKRQGASDTQYF
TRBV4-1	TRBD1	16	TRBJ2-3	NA	TGCGCCAGCAGCCAGTCCGGGACAGGGCCCACAGATACGCAGTATTTT	CASSQSGTGPTDTQYF
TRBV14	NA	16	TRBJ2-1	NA	TGTGCCAGCAGCCATGGACTACTTGGACCCTACAATGAGCAGTTCTTC	CASSHGLLGPYNEQFF
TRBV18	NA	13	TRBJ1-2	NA	TGTGCCAGCTCACAGGGGGTGAAGGATGGCTACACCTTC	CASSQGVKDGYTF
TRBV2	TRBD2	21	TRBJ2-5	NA	TGTGCCAGCAGTGTGAGTCCCCTCCCCGGGCCGGGGAGCGGGAGGGTGGAGACCCAGTACTTC	CASSVSPLPGPGSGRVETQYF
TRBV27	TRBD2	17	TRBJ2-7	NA	TGTGCCAGCAGTTCCCCGGGGAGGGGACGAAAGACCTACGAGCAGTACTTC	CASSSPGRGRKTYEQYF
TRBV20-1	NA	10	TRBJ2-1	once	TGCAGTCCCCACTACAATGAGCAGTTCTTC	CSPHYNEQFF
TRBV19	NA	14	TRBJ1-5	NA	TGTGCCAGTAGTATCGGAGGGAACAATCAGCCCCAGCATTTT	CASSIGGNNQPQHF
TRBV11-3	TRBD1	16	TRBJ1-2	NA	TGTGCCAGCAGCTTAGAGTGGGGACAGGGACACTATGGCTACACCTTC	CASSLEWGQGHYGYTF
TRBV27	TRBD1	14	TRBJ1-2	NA	TGTGCCAGCAGTTTAGGTCCGGACAGGGTGGGCTACACCTTC	CASSLGPDRVGYTF
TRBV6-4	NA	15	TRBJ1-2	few	TGTGCCAGCAGTGACTGGTTGGGTTCAGGCTCTGGCTACACCTTC	CASSDWLGSGSGYTF
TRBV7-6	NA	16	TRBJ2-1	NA	TGTGCCAGCAGCCAGCGGTCGGACTCCTCCTACAATGAGCAGTTCTTC	CASSQRSDSSYNEQFF